This TCR beta chain comes out of a study of blood T cell repertoires in COVID-19. As for the study in general: Both acute and convalescent COVID-19 samples were obtained from the United States, Italy and Spain.

Symptom resolution, clearance, or two negative PCRs marked the recovered donors of Cohort 3. Repertoires were generated with immunoSEQ multiplex PCR, while TCRdb's copy carries only in-frame clones and drops some. The sample lists almost 250,000 clones, roughly 86% occurring once. Material for sequencing was PBMCs or T cells enriched from blood (not recorded which). The TCR comes from a woman aged 45 to 65 who had recovered from COVID-19.

DNA of the CDR3: TGTGCCAGCAGCCAAGAGGGACTAGCGGGAGACTTCCAAGAGACCCAGTACTTC. This sequence encodes CASSQEGLAGDFQETQYF. J is TRBJ2-5 and V is TRBV3-1 (or the pseudogene TRBV3-2); 14 bases fit TRBD2. V gave up 0 bases and J gave up 1 base; unmatched junction bases: 4. Germline loops: CDR1 LGHDT, CDR2 YNNKEL (reference sequence). The CDR3 has 18 residues.